This T cell receptor (beta chain) was recovered during a study of T cells after yellow fever vaccination. Study results and limitations: Boosting was followed by the reappearance of most primary-vaccination clones (around 96% CD4, under 90% CD8). The bulk population could contribute abundant contaminating clonotypes to FACS-sorted repertoires.

Template-switching 5'RACE yielded the TCR cDNA; a universal primer site and UMIs were added in the process. MiXCR was run by TCRdb on the 5' RACE reads, yielding one entry per CDR3 protein. The sample holds more than 350,000 distinct CDR3 sequences, around a tenth seen once. At least ten counts were recorded for this clonotype. Its antigen remains unknown. CDR1 is LGHDT, CDR2 YNNKEL, per germline (reference sequence). The V end was cut by 4 bases, the J end by 4 bases, with 7 bases between. The CDR3 is made up of 13 amino acids. The receptor's source is a man between 18 and 29 years old who received the YFV17D yellow fever vaccine. The sample here was PBMCs, taken on the day of the first yellow fever vaccination. This chain links TRBV3-1 with TRBJ2-2, with D unclear. Here the CDR3 reads CASSRRATGELFF. DNA of the CDR3: TGTGCCAGCAGCCGCCGGGCCACCGGGGAGCTGTTTTTT.